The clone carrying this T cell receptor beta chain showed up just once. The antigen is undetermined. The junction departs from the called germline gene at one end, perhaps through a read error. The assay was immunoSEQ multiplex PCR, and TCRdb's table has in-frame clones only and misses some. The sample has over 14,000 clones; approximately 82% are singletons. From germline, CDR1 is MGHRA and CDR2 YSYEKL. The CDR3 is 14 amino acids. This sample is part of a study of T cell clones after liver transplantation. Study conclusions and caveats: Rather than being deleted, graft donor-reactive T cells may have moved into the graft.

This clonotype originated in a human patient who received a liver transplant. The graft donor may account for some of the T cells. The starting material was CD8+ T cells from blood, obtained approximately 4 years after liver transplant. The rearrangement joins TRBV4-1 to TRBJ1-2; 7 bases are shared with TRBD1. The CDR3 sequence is CASSQGTGDYGYTF. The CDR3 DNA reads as TGCGCCAGCAGCCAAGGCACAGGGGACTACGGCTACACCTTC.